This TCR beta chain was observed in a study of blood T cell repertoires in COVID-19. The wider study: Samples came from the United States, Italy and Spain, spanning acute and convalescent COVID-19. Sources were T cells, B-cell-depleted T cells, or PBMCs; the material itself was cDNA or gDNA.

Method: immunoSEQ multiplex PCR; TCRdb's copy keeps in-frame clones and lacks some. Found here are around 140,000 clones, 70% to 90% of them singletons; the top ten hold around 2.5%. With V trimmed by 0 bases and J by 4 bases, 0 bases remained unmatched. The CDR3 has 14 residues. Germline assignment: CDR1 SGHRS and CDR2 YFSETQ. Sequenced: peripheral blood. The origin of this receptor is a human donor with acute or convalescent COVID-19. The donor label of this sample is uncertain. The genes are TRBV5-1 and TRBJ1-2, with TRBD1 matching 10 bases. CDR3 DNA sequence: TGCGCCAGCAGCTTGGGGGACAGGGGCTATGGCTACACCTTC. Translation: CASSLGDRGYGYTF.